A single sample is the source of the 13 T cell receptor beta chains below, sequenced in a study of cytomegalovirus exposure and HLA in healthy donors. Sequenced by immunoSEQ multiplex PCR; TCRdb stores in-frame clones only, minus some. The sample carries 200,000 to 250,000 clones, around 87% recorded once. Specimen: PBMCs. Receptors originate from a man aged 18-30 years in good health and CMV-seronegative.

This rearrangement joins TRBV27 to TRBJ2-2, with 14 bases that match TRBD2. J was trimmed by 7 bases and V by 0 bases; bases with no gene match: 10. Germline CDR1 reads MNHEY; CDR2 reads SMNVEV (reference sequence). The CDR3 has 19 amino acids. CDR3: CASSLSGLAGVVLGGELFF. The CDR3 bases are TGTGCCAGCAGTTTATCGGGACTAGCGGGAGTGGTTCTAGGCGGGGAGCTGTTTTTT.

This clone showed up just once. The V call is TRBV19, the J call TRBJ2-1; 12 bases agree with TRBD2. Per the germline V gene, CDR1 is LNHDA and CDR2 is SQIVND (reference sequence). The CDR3 runs to 17 residues. J gave up 6 bases and V 2 bases, and 8 bases lay outside the gene matches. CDR3 in amino acids: CASSIPPPSGGANEQFF. The CDR3 DNA is TGTGCCAGTAGTATACCCCCTCCTAGCGGGGGGGCCAATGAGCAGTTCTTC.

The chain couples TRBV29-1 to TRBJ2-3; D remains ambiguous. The CDR3 extends over 12 amino acids. CDR1 and CDR2 (germline): SQVTM, ANQGSEA. Trimming cost V 0 bases and J 2 bases, with 3 bases left between them. The CDR3 here is CSVEDNTDTQYF. The CDR3 nucleotides are TGCAGCGTTGAAGACAACACAGATACGCAGTATTTT.

The chain combines TRBV11-2 with TRBJ2-2; 9 bases match TRBD2. V was pared by 5 bases and J by 3 bases, with 7 bases of the junction left unmatched. Germline loops: CDR1 SGHAT, CDR2 FQNNGV. The CDR3 is 16 residues long. CDR3: CASSPRLAGDTGELFF. CDR3 in DNA: TGTGCCAGCAGCCCCCGATTAGCGGGGGACACCGGGGAGCTGTTTTTT. The full variable domain, rest sourced from reference TRBV11-2 and TRBJ2-2, is EAGVAQSPRYKIIEKRQSVAFWCNPISGHATLYWYQQILGQGPKLLIQFQNNGVVDDSQLPKDRFSAERLKGVDSTLKIQPAKLEDSAVYLCASSPRLAGDTGELFFGEGSRLTVL.

This clone was observed a handful of times. The chain recombines TRBV7-2 with TRBJ2-2, with TRBD1 matching over 10 bases. Germline V gene lookup returns CDR1 SGHTA and CDR2 FQGNSA. The CDR3 covers 16 residues. V shed 5 bases and J 7 bases; nucleotides not matched to a gene: 10. The CDR3 loop is CASSPLDRGSGGELFF. CDR3 in DNA: TGTGCCAGCAGCCCCCTGGACAGGGGGTCGGGCGGGGAGCTGTTTTTT. The complete variable domain, with remaining parts taken from reference TRBV7-2 and TRBJ2-2, reads GAGVSQSPSNKVTEKGKDVELRCDPISGHTALYWYRQSLGQGLEFLIYFQGNSAPDKSGLPSDRFSAERTGGSVSTLTIQRTQQEDSAVYLCASSPLDRGSGGELFFGEGSRLTVL.

This rearrangement joins TRBV4-3 to TRBJ2-3; 11 bases are shared with TRBD2. CDR1 LGHNA and CDR2 YSLEER come from the germline V gene. The CDR3 is made up of 18 amino acids. Trimming removed 0 bases from V and 3 bases from J; junction bases left unmatched: 8. The CDR3 DNA reads TGCGCCAGCAGCCAAGATAAGCCCCGACTAGCGGGAACAGATACGCAGTATTTT. The encoded protein is CASSQDKPRLAGTDTQYF.

The gene calls are TRBV5-6 and TRBJ2-7, with D perhaps matching TRBD2 (5 bases). Germline-derived CDR1 and CDR2 are SGHDT and YYEEEE. V was shortened by 0 bases and J by 4 bases, with 8 bases between the two germline ends. The length of the CDR3 is 13 residues. The CDR3 region is CASSLVEVYEQYF. In DNA, the CDR3 is TGTGCCAGCAGCTTGGTGGAGGTATACGAGCAGTACTTC.

This chain joins TRBV28 and TRBJ2-7, with D possibly matching TRBD1 (6 bases). CDR1 and CDR2 from the germline V gene are MDHEN and SYDVKM. This CDR3 region has 14 residues. V lost 2 bases and J 2 bases, leaving 10 bases between the germline ends. CDR3 loop: CASSLRQDPYEQYF. CDR3 DNA sequence: TGTGCCAGCAGTTTAAGACAGGACCCCTACGAGCAGTACTTC.

The V call is TRBV19, the J call TRBJ1-5, with 7 bases aligning to TRBD1. V lost 4 bases to trimming and J lost 2 bases; unmatched junction nucleotides: 5. Germline values: CDR1 LNHDA, CDR2 SQIVND (reference sequence). There are 15 residues in the CDR3. The CDR3 nucleotides read TGTGCCAGTAGTACAGGGGGAAGGGGCAATCAGCCCCAGCATTTT. It codes for CASSTGGRGNQPQHF.

This chain links TRBV29-1 with TRBJ2-2; weak D call: TRBD2 (5 bases). Germline loops: CDR1 SQVTM, CDR2 ANQGSEA. Trimming stripped 4 bases from V and 0 bases from J, with 9 bases between. This CDR3 region has 14 residues. CDR3 nucleotide sequence: TGCAGCGTTGCCGCGGGTACGAACACCGGGGAGCTGTTTTTT. Translated: CSVAAGTNTGELFF.

The chain carries TRBV4-3 and TRBJ1-4; perhaps TRBD1 as D (5 bases). Germline V gene lookup returns CDR1 LGHNA and CDR2 YSLEER. This CDR3 has 13 amino acids. Trimming shortened V by 5 bases and J by 8 bases, and 12 bases separated the two germline ends. The CDR3 DNA is TGCGCCAGCAGCGTTAGTCGGGGGGAAAAACTGTTTTTT. It codes for CASSVSRGEKLFF.

The V gene is TRBV7-9, the J gene TRBJ2-5, with TRBD2 matching 11 bases. The CDR3 length is 16 residues. The germline V gene has CDR1 SEHNR and CDR2 FQNEAQ (reference sequence). V dropped 5 bases and J dropped 5; count of bases not matched to a gene: 10. Here the CDR3 reads CASSPTSGRRGETQYF. The DNA of the CDR3 is TGTGCCAGCAGCCCAACTAGCGGGAGACGGGGGGAGACCCAGTACTTC. Looking up the rest from reference TRBV7-9 and TRBJ2-5 gives the full variable domain: DTGVSQNPRHKITKRGQNVTFRCDPISEHNRLYWYRQTLGQGPEFLTYFQNEAQLEKSRLLSDRFSAERPKGSFSTLEIQRTEQGDSAMYLCASSPTSGRRGETQYFGPGTRLLVL.

The DNA for the CDR3 is TGTGCCAGCAGGTCTTCGAGCTCCTACGAGCAGTACTTC. This gives the protein CASRSSSSYEQYF. This chain uses TRBV28 with TRBJ2-7; D unclear. The CDR3 loop spans 13 amino acids. Trimming pared 6 bases from V and 0 bases from J, leaving 9 bases between. Per germline, CDR1 MDHEN and CDR2 SYDVKM.